The T cell receptor beta chain described here comes from a study of cytomegalovirus exposure and HLA in healthy donors. It was with 60 Vbeta and 13 Jbeta primers that the PCR ran. The protocol was immunoSEQ multiplex PCR, while the TCRdb copy is restricted to in-frame clones and leaves out a portion. The sample records about 180,000 clones, about 80% being singletons. On this clone: An end of the junction does not agree with germline; a read error may underlie this.

The sample taken for sequencing was PBMCs. The sequence came from a man in his forties or fifties in good health and CMV-seronegative.

The CDR3 DNA reads as TGCGCCGGCAGCGGGACAGGGAACACCGGGGAGCTGTTTTTT. It codes for CAGSGTGNTGELFF. This chain links TRBV5-1 with TRBJ2-2; possibly TRBD1 for D (8 bases). The CDR3 is 14 residues long. Germline lookup yields CDR1 SGHRS and CDR2 YFSETQ.